This entry lists 5 T cell receptor beta chains sequenced from one sample in a study of T cells after yellow fever vaccination. TCRdb called the 5' RACE reads again in MiXCR, with one record for every CDR3 protein. The sample records about 74,000 distinct CDR3 sequences, approximately 6.5% being singletons. The specimen was CD8+ T cells sorted from PBMCs, collected 5 to 6 days after the first yellow fever vaccination. These receptors were taken from a man between 18 and 35 years old who received the YFV17D yellow fever vaccine.

This chain joins TRBV11-1 and TRBJ1-2, with 9 bases fitting TRBD1. The V segment lost 6 bases and the J segment 4 bases; nucleotides outside the gene matches: 24. Per germline, CDR1 SGHAT and CDR2 FQDESV (reference sequence). The CDR3 spans 20 residues. This chain's CDR3 is CASSPSIKTRDRAFGYGYTF. CDR3 DNA sequence: TGTGCCAGCAGTCCGTCAATAAAGACCCGGGACAGGGCGTTCGGCTATGGCTACACCTTC. The whole variable domain, remainder taken from reference TRBV11-1 and TRBJ1-2, is EAEVAQSPRYKITEKSQAVAFWCDPISGHATLYWYRQILGQGPELLVQFQDESVVDDSQLPKDRFSAERLKGVDSTLKIQPAELGDSAMYLCASSPSIKTRDRAFGYGYTFGSGTRLTVV.

This clonotype was found a few times. The genes are TRBV28 and TRBJ1-6; D call uncertain. This CDR3 spans 16 amino acids. Germline V gene sequence: CDR1 MDHEN, CDR2 SYDVKM. Between the trimmed V and J ends, which lost 9 bases and 7 bases, there was a span of 22 bases. CDR3 sequence (DNA): TGTGCCAGTTTACCTACGGGTCCAGCTCAAAATTCACCCCTCCACTTT. It encodes CASLPTGPAQNSPLHF.

Many counts were recorded for this clonotype. The CDR3 sequence: CASSSTNTEAFF. The CDR3 DNA reads TGCGCCAGCAGCTCCACTAACACTGAAGCTTTCTTT. The chain has TRBV5-1 and TRBJ1-1; no firm D call. CDR3 length: 12 residues. CDR1 and CDR2 from the germline V gene are SGHRS and YFSETQ. The V and J ends lost 3 bases and 2 bases respectively, with 5 bases between them.

This clonotype was seen ten or more times. V and J are TRBV5-1 and TRBJ2-1; D gene unclear. The V and J ends lost 4 bases and 2 bases respectively, with 7 bases between them. Germline V gene lookup returns CDR1 SGHRS and CDR2 YFSETQ. This CDR3 spans 13 amino acids. The CDR3 bases are TGCGCCAGCAGCCCCCCCCCCTACAATGAGCAGTTCTTC. Encoded protein: CASSPPPYNEQFF.

This chain connects TRBV27 to TRBJ1-6; D remains unclear. Trimming removed 5 bases at V and 6 bases at J, with 8 bases between. Germline-derived CDR1 and CDR2 are MNHEY and SMNVEV (reference sequence). CDR3 length equals 13 residues. CDR3 nucleotide sequence: TGTGCCAGCAGTCCCTGGGCTAATTCACCCCTCCACTTT. Amino acids: CASSPWANSPLHF.